This T cell receptor (beta chain) was obtained from a study of blood T cell repertoires in COVID-19 (TCRdb year 2020). Background for the entire study: Samples from collaborators originated in the United States, Italy and Spain and spanned both the acute and convalescent phases of COVID-19. The material from the prospective study consisted of cDNA or gDNA derived from T cells, B-cell-depleted T cells, or PBMCs. The dataset comprised deeply sampled blood TCRbeta repertoires from subjects exposed to, actively infected with, or recovered from COVID-19. The repertoires were made available in a free public database intended to serve as a resource for research on the immune response to SARS-CoV-2. Samples came from the ongoing ImmuneRACE study (first 160 participants) plus 1,254 subjects from 6 global collaborators. Sample metadata almost always included a de-identified subject ID, COVID-19 status, age in years and sex. Where HLA class I and class II types were available, the types were taken from metadata supplied by the sample provider, not from assay-based typing. Beyond this particular receptor, the publication reports: The amount of clinical and demographic metadata varied by source and participant and was provided uncurated.

V and J are truncated by 5 bases and 6 bases respectively, leaving an intervening sequence of 13 bases. The CDR3 spans 14 residues, from the cysteine through the phenylalanine. The entry retains the CDR3 DNA only, 42 bases that are in frame from base 1. CDR1 and CDR2 are read off the germline V gene (reference sequence) as LNHDA and SQIVND. In Seattle, one collaborating source enrolled patients while the infection was active and tracked those patients longitudinally over the course of disease. The collaborating institutions used their own protocols to collect whole blood in K2EDTA tubes. For TCRbeta analysis, collaborators shipped samples in one of three forms: frozen whole blood, isolated PBMCs, or DNA extracted from either of those sample types. A word on this clone: The clone's antigen remains unknown. Per-base quality was not reported, and no clone a single base away is much larger than it.

TCRbeta CDR3 regions were amplified from genomic DNA by means of the immunoSEQ Assay, a bias-controlled multiplex PCR. The study's processing was this. Within the assay, amplification of reference gene primers was used to estimate how many nucleated cells each sample contained. To quantify the absolute abundance of each unique TCRbeta CDR3 rearrangement, sequence reads were collapsed and filtered. For each sample, productive Simpson clonality was calculated as the square root of Simpson's diversity index over productive rearrangements. TCRdb obtained this table from immuneACCESS and retained in-frame rearrangements with V and J assigned. These tables miss some clones; where compared with another copy, unresolved V genes account for less than half of the shortfall, and the remainder is unexplained. That table is the source of V, J and clone size, and D and trimming were worked out from the DNA. This sample has approximately 210,000 clones in its table, and 70% to 85% of those were observed once. 7.8% of the sample lies in the top ten.

Sequencing input: peripheral blood. The sequence was collected from a woman older than 75 with COVID-19, enrolled during active disease. Recombination joined TRBV19 with TRBJ1-4; TRBD1 is perhaps the D gene, given 6 matching bases. The CDR3 loop reads CASSFVRGDEKLFF. The DNA is TGTGCCAGTAGTTTCGTCAGGGGCGATGAAAAACTGTTTTTT.